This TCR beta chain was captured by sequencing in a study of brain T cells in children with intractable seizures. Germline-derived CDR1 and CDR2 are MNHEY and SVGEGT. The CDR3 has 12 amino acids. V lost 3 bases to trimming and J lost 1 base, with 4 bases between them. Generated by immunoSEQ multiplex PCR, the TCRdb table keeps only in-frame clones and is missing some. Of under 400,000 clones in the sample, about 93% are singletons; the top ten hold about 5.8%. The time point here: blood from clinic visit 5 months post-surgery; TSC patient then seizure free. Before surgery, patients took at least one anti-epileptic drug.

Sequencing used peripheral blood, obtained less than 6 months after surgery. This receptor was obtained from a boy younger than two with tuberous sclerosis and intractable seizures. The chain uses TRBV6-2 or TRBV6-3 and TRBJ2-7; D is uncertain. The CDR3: CASSYRSYEQYF. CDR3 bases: TGTGCCAGCAGTTATAGATCCTACGAGCAGTACTTC.